Presented here are 5 T cell receptor beta chains from one specimen sequenced in a study of shared clonotypes between healthy human individuals. Some clones are missing from TCRdb's copy, which holds only in-frame ones; the method was immunoSEQ multiplex PCR. The data show roughly 510,000 clones, 75% to 80% seen once. Sequencing was done on a sample of PBMCs. Receptors were obtained from a woman aged 40-49 years in good health. Some clones in this sample may be carry-over from other donors' samples.

The J gene is TRBJ1-5, the V gene TRBV30, with 8 bases matching TRBD1. This CDR3 region has 13 residues. J lost 4 bases, V lost 3 bases, and 2 bases had no gene match. CDR1 and CDR2 from the germline V gene are GTSNPN and SVGIG (reference sequence). CDR3 coding DNA: TGTGCCTGGAGGACAGGGGTAAATCAGCCCCAGCATTTT. This sequence encodes CAWRTGVNQPQHF.

This chain links TRBV6-5 with TRBJ2-1, with D perhaps matching TRBD2 (6 bases). Germline V CDR1 and CDR2: MNHEY, SVGAGI. Trimming cost V 4 bases and J 0 bases, with 10 bases left between them. CDR3 size: 15 residues. The CDR3 is CASSLVAVSYNEQFF. The CDR3 DNA reads TGTGCCAGCAGTTTAGTAGCGGTCTCCTACAATGAGCAGTTCTTC.

With respect to this clone: A read error is likely here: a far larger clone is one base away. The same CDR3 also results from other DNA sequences found in this sample. V usage is TRBV7-9 and J usage is TRBJ2-7; TRBD1 is a possible D gene (5 bases). Trimming stripped 1 base from V and 7 bases from J, with 14 bases between. Germline V gene data show CDR1 as SEHNR and CDR2 as FQNEAQ (reference sequence). The CDR3 consists of 14 residues. CDR3 sequence (DNA): TGTGCCAGCAGCTTAGGGCAGGGCAGGAATGAGCAGTACTTC. Translating it yields CASSLGQGRNEQYF. The variable domain in full, with the rest retrieved from reference TRBV7-9 and TRBJ2-7, is DTGVSQNPRHKITKRGQNVTFRCDPISEHNRLYWYRQTLGQGPEFLTYFQNEAQLEKSRLLSDRFSAERPKGSFSTLEIQRTEQGDSAMYLCASSLGQGRNEQYFGPGTRLTVT.

J is TRBJ2-3 and V is TRBV10-2; D not certain. Trimming shortened V by 9 bases and J by 6 bases, and 16 bases separated the two germline ends. The CDR3 totals 13 residues. Germline V lookup: CDR1 WSHSY, CDR2 SAAADI. CDR3 bases: TGCGCCAGTGGGGTGTTGAAGGCGGATACGCAGTATTTT. Residues: CASGVLKADTQYF.

The chain carries TRBV7-9 and TRBJ2-1; tentatively, D is TRBD2 (5 bases). The CDR3 runs 16 residues. V was pared by 3 bases and J by 6 bases, with 18 bases between. Germline CDR1 SEHNR, CDR2 FQNEAQ (reference sequence). CDR3 amino acids: CASSFSRLLEGNEQFF. Written as DNA, the CDR3 is TGTGCCAGCAGCTTTTCCCGACTACTCGAGGGCAATGAGCAGTTCTTC.